This record looks at one T cell receptor beta chain sequence and its context. Its target is unknown. V was pared by 0 bases and J by 0 bases, with 5 bases between. CDR3 length: 13 residues. The germline V gene has CDR1 GTSNPN and CDR2 SVGIG (reference sequence). Cells were stimulated nonspecifically with anti-CD3/anti-CD28 magnetic beads. Responding CD4+ T cells were sorted by upregulation of both CD40 ligand and CD69. CD8-depleted PBMCs were stimulated around 17 hours with anti-CD28/CD49d costimulation, CD40-blocking antibody and enfuvirtide. The immunoSEQ assay was version 4, run in survey mode. Sequenced by immunoSEQ multiplex PCR; TCRdb stores in-frame clones only, minus some. The sample comprises more than 30,000 clones, approximately 88% of which are singletons, and under 1.5% rests with the top ten. These data are taken from a study of persistence of HIV-infected CD4 T cells.

Sequenced material: CD4+ T cells sorted from PBMCs after 18-hour stimulation, taken from a patient who received antiretroviral therapy. J is TRBJ1-1 and V is TRBV30; no clear D gene. This sequence originates from an adult man with HIV who was CMV-seropositive. CDR3 residues: CAWSVQLNTEAFF. CDR3 DNA: TGTGCCTGGAGTGTACAGTTGAACACTGAAGCTTTCTTT.